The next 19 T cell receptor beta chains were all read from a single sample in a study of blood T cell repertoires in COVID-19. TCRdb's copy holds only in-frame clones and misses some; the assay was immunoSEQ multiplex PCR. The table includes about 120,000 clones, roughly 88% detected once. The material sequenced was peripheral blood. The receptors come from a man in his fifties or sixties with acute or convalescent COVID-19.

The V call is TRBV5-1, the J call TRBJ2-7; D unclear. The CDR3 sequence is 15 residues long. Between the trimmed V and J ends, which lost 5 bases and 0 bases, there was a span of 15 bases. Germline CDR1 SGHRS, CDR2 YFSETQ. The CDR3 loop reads CASRGDGGFSYEQYF. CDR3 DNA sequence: TGCGCCAGCAGAGGAGACGGTGGGTTCTCCTACGAGCAGTACTTC.

The CDR3 region is CASALTGDALHF. CDR3 DNA: TGCGCCAGCGCTCTGACAGGCGATGCCCTCCACTTT. The rearrangement links TRBV5-1 to TRBJ1-6; D is perhaps TRBD1 (6 bases). Germline-derived CDR1 and CDR2 are SGHRS and YFSETQ. The CDR3 consists of 12 residues. V was shortened by 7 bases and J by 14 bases, with 16 bases between the two germline ends.

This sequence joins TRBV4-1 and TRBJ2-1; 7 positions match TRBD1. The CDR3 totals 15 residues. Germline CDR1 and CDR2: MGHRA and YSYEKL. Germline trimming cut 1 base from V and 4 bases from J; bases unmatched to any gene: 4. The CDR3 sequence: CASSQAGTAYNEQFF. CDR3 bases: TGCGCCAGCAGCCAAGCCGGGACAGCTTACAATGAGCAGTTCTTC.

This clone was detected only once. The CDR3 reads CASTSAGGSYEQYF. DNA of the CDR3: TGTGCCAGCACATCAGCGGGAGGATCCTACGAGCAGTACTTC. The V gene is TRBV28, the J gene TRBJ2-7; TRBD2 agrees at 9 bases. CDR1 is MDHEN, CDR2 SYDVKM, per germline. Trimming at V came to 7 bases and at J to 1 base, leaving 5 bases not matched to a gene. This CDR3 comprises 14 residues.

The CDR3 sequence is CASSPLAGVGYTF. CDR3 coding DNA: TGTGCCAGCTCACCACTGGCAGGGGTGGGCTACACCTTC. This sequence joins TRBV18 and TRBJ1-2; maybe TRBD1 (6 bases). CDR1 is KGHSH and CDR2 is LQKENI in the germline V gene. The CDR3 is 13 residues long. The ends were cut back, 1 base at V and 8 bases at J, with 11 bases in the middle.

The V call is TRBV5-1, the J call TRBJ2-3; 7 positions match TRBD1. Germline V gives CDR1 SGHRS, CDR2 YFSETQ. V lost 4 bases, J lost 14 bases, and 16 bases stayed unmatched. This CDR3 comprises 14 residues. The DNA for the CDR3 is TGCGCCAGCAGCCCCGACAGGGACACCCTCGGTCTGTATTTT. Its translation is CASSPDRDTLGLYF.

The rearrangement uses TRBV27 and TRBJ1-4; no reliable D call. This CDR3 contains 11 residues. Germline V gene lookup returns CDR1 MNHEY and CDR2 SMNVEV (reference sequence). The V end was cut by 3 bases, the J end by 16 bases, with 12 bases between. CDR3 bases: TGTGCCAGCAGTTTTAGGATTGGGCAGTTTTTT. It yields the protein CASSFRIGQFF. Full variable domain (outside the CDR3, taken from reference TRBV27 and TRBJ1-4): EAQVTQNPRYLITVTGKKLTVTCSQNMNHEYMSWYRQDPGLGLRQIYYSMNVEVTDKGDVPEGYKVSRKEKRNFPLILESPSPNQTSLYFCASSFRIGQFFGSGTQLSVL.

The CDR3 DNA reads as TGCGCCAGCAGCTATGGACAGGGTAACGAAAAACTGTTTTTT. Encoded protein: CASSYGQGNEKLFF. The rearrangement links TRBV5-1 to TRBJ1-4; TRBD1 matches 8 bases. Germline CDR1 and CDR2: SGHRS and YFSETQ. The CDR3 consists of 14 residues. J gave up 8 bases and V 3 bases, and 6 bases lay outside the gene matches.

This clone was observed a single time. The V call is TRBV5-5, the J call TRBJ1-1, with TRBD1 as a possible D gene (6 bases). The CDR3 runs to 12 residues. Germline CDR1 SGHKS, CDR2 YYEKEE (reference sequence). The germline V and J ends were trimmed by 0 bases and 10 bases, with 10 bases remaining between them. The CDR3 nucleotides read TGTGCCAGCAGCTTGGTGGGGGCCGTAGCTTTCTTT. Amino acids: CASSLVGAVAFF.

The CDR3 is CASSPRTGDSPLHF. Written as DNA, the CDR3 is TGTGCCAGCTCACCCAGGACAGGGGATTCACCCCTCCACTTT. This rearrangement joins TRBV18 to TRBJ1-6; 9 bases match TRBD1. This CDR3 region has 14 residues. Germline V lookup: CDR1 KGHSH, CDR2 LQKENI. V lost 3 bases and J lost 8; bases outside the gene matches: 2. The full variable domain, rest sourced from reference TRBV18 and TRBJ1-6, is NAGVMQNPRHLVRRRGQEARLRCSPMKGHSHVYWYRQLPEEGLKFMVYLQKENIIDESGMPKERFSAEFPKEGPSILRIQQVVRGDSAAYFCASSPRTGDSPLHFGNGTRLTVT.

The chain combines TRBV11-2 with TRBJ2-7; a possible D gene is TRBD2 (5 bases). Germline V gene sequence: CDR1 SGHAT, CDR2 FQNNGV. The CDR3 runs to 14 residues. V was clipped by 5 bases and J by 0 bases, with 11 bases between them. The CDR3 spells CASSRSGSSYEQYF. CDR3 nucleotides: TGTGCCAGCAGCCGGAGCGGAAGCTCCTACGAGCAGTACTTC.

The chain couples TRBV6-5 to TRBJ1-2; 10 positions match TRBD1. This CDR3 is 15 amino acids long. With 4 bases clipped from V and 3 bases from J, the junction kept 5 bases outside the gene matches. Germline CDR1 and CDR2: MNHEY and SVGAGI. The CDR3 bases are TGTGCCAGCAGTTCGACAGGGGGCGCCTACTATGGCTACACCTTC. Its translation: CASSSTGGAYYGYTF.

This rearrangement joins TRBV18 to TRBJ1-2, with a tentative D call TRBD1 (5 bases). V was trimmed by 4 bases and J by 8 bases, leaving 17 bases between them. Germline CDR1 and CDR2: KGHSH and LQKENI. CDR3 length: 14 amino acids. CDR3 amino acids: CASSQTVLYGGYTF. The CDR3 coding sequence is TGTGCCAGCTCACAGACAGTGCTCTATGGGGGCTACACCTTC. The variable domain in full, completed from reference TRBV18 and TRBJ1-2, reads NAGVMQNPRHLVRRRGQEARLRCSPMKGHSHVYWYRQLPEEGLKFMVYLQKENIIDESGMPKERFSAEFPKEGPSILRIQQVVRGDSAAYFCASSQTVLYGGYTFGSGTRLTVV.

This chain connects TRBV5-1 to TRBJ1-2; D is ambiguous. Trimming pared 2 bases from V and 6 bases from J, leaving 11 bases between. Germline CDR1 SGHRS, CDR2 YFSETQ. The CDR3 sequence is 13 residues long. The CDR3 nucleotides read TGCGCCAGCAGCTTTCCAGCCCTAGATGGCTACACCTTC. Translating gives CASSFPALDGYTF.

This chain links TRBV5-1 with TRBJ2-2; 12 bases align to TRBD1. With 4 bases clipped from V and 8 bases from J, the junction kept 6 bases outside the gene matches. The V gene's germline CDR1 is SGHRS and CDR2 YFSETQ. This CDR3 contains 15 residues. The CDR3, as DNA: TGCGCCAGCAGCACCGGGACAGGGGGCCTTGGGGAGCTGTTTTTT. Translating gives CASSTGTGGLGELFF. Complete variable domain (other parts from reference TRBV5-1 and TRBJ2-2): KAGVTQTPRYLIKTRGQQVTLSCSPISGHRSVSWYQQTPGQGLQFLFEYFSETQRNKGNFPGRFSGRQFSNSRSEMNVSTLELGDSALYLCASSTGTGGLGELFFGEGSRLTVL.

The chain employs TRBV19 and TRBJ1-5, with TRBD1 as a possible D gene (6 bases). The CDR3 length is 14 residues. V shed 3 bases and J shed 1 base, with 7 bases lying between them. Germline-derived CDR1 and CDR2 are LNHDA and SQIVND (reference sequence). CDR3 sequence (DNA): TGTGCCAGTAGTATCAGGGGCAGCAATCAGCCCCAGCATTTT. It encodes CASSIRGSNQPQHF.

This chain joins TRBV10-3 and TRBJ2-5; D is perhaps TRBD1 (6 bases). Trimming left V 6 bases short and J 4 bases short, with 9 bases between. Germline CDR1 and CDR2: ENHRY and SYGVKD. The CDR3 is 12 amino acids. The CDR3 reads CAISQGRETQYF. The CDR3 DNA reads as TGTGCCATCAGCCAGGGGAGAGAGACCCAGTACTTC.

CDR3 nucleotides: TGTGCCAGCAGTTCAGGGGGAGCCGGGGAGCTGTTTTTT. This codes for CASSSGGAGELFF. The gene calls are TRBV28 and TRBJ2-2; TRBD1 matches at 7 bases. The CDR3 consists of 13 residues. The ends lost 4 bases at V and 6 bases at J; junction bases unmatched: 2. Germline CDR1 reads MDHEN; CDR2 reads SYDVKM.

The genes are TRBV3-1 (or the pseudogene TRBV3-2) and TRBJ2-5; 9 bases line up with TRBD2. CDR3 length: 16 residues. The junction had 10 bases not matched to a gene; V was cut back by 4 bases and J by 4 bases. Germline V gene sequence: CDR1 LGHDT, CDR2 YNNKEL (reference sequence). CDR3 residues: CASSPLGSGGRETQYF. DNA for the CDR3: TGTGCCAGCAGCCCCCTTGGGAGCGGGGGGAGAGAGACCCAGTACTTC.